The present entry profiles one T cell receptor (beta chain) with its context. This clone has just one count. Its antigen target is currently unknown. No clone much larger than this one lies a single base away; base qualities are absent. TCRbeta CDR3 regions were amplified from genomic DNA using the immunoSEQ Assay, a bias-controlled multiplex PCR. The study's processing was this. The number of nucleated cells in each sample was estimated from the amplification of reference gene primers within the assay. To quantify the absolute abundance of each unique TCRbeta CDR3 rearrangement, sequence reads were collapsed and filtered. Productive Simpson clonality was computed per sample as the square root of Simpson's diversity index over productive rearrangements. This immuneACCESS table, as held by TCRdb, lists in-frame sequences with V and J called but not all clones. Of the missing ones, under half trace to an unresolved V gene in checked studies; the others have no known cause. V and J calls plus clone size are reproduced from that table; the DNA served to infer D and trimming. The table for this sample lists under 250,000 clones; around 89% of them were counted only once. The ten largest make up more than 4.5% of the sample.

The collaborating institutions used their own protocols to collect whole blood in K2EDTA tubes. Collaborator samples were shipped for TCRbeta analysis as frozen whole blood, isolated PBMCs, or DNA extracted from either sample type. V is trimmed back by 4 bases and J by 1 base, and the junction contains 4 bases that no gene match accounts for. For CDR1 and CDR2, the germline V gene (reference sequence) lists LGHDT and YNNKEL. The CDR3 holds 16 amino acids from the cysteine to the phenylalanine. Only the CDR3 part of the read is kept: 48 bases, read in frame from the first base. This sample was taken from a study of blood T cell repertoires in COVID-19 (TCRdb year 2020). Background on the whole study: Samples covering the acute and convalescent phases of COVID-19 were provided by collaborators in the United States, Italy and Spain. The material from the prospective study consisted of cDNA or gDNA derived from T cells, B-cell-depleted T cells, or PBMCs. The dataset comprised deeply sampled blood TCRbeta repertoires from subjects exposed to, actively infected with, or recovered from COVID-19. The repertoires were released in a freely available public database meant as a resource for research on the immune response to SARS-CoV-2. Samples were obtained from the ongoing ImmuneRACE study (first 160 participants) and from 1,254 subjects provided by 6 global collaborators. Nearly every sample came with metadata listing a de-identified subject ID, COVID-19 status, age in years and sex. Where available, HLA class I and class II types were taken from metadata supplied by the sample provider and were not determined by assay-based typing. What the study reported, not specific to this receptor: How much clinical and demographic metadata was included differed by source and by participant, and the metadata was provided uncurated.

The TCR originated in a woman in her thirties or forties with acute or convalescent COVID-19. The sequencing sample was made of peripheral blood. The sequence is built from TRBV3-1 (or the pseudogene TRBV3-2) and TRBJ2-2, with 9 central nucleotides matching TRBD1. The CDR3 region has the sequence CASSPRGQGNTGELFF. The sequence in DNA is TGTGCCAGCAGCCCCCGGGGACAGGGGAACACCGGGGAGCTGTTTTTT.